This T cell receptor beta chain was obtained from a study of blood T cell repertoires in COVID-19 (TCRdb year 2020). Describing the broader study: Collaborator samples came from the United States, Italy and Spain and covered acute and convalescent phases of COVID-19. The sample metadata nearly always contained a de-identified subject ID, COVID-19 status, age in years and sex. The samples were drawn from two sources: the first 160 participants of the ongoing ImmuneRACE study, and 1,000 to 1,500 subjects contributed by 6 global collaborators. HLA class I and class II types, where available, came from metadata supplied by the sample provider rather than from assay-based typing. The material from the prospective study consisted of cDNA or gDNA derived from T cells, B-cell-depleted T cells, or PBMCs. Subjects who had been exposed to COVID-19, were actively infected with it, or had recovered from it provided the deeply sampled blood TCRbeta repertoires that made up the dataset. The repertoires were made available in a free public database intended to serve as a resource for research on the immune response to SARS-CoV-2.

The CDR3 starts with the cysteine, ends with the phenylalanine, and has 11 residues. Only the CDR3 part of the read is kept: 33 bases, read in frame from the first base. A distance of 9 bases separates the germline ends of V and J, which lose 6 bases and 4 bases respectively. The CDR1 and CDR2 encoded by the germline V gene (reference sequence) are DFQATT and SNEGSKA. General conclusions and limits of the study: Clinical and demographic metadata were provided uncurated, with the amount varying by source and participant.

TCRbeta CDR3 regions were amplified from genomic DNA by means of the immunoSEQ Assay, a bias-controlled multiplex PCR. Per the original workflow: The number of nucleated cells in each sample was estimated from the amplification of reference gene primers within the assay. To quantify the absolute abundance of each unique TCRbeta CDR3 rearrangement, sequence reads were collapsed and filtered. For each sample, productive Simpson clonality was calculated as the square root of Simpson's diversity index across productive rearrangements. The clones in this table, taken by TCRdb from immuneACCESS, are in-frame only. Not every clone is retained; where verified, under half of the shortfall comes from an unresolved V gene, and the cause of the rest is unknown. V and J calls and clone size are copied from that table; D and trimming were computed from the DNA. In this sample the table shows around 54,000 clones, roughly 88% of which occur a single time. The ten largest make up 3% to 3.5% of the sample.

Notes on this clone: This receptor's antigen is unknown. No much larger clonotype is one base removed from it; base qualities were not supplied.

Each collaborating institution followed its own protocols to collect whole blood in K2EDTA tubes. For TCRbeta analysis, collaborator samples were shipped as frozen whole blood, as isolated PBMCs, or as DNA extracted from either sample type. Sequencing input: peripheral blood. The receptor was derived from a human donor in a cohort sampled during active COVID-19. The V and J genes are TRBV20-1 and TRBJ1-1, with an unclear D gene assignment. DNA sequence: TGCAGTGCCCTCTGGAGCACTGAAGCTTTCTTT. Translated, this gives CSALWSTEAFF.